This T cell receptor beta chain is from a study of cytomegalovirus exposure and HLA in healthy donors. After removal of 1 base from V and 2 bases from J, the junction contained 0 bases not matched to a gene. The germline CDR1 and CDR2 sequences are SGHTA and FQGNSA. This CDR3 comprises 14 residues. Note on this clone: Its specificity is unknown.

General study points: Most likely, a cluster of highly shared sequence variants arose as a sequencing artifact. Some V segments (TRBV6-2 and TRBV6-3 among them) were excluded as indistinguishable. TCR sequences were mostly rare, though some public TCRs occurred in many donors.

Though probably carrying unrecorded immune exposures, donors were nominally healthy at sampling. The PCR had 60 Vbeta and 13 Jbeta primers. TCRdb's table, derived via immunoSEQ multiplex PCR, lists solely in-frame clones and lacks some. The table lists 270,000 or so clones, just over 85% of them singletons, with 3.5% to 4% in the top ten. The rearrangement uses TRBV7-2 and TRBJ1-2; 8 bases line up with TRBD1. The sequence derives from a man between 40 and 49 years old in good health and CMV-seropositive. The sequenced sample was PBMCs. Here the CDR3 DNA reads TGTGCCAGCAGCTTAGGGACAGGGAACTATGGCTACACCTTC. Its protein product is CASSLGTGNYGYTF. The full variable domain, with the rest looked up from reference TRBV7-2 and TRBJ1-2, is GAGVSQSPSNKVTEKGKDVELRCDPISGHTALYWYRQSLGQGLEFLIYFQGNSAPDKSGLPSDRFSAERTGGSVSTLTIQRTQQEDSAVYLCASSLGTGNYGYTFGSGTRLTVV.